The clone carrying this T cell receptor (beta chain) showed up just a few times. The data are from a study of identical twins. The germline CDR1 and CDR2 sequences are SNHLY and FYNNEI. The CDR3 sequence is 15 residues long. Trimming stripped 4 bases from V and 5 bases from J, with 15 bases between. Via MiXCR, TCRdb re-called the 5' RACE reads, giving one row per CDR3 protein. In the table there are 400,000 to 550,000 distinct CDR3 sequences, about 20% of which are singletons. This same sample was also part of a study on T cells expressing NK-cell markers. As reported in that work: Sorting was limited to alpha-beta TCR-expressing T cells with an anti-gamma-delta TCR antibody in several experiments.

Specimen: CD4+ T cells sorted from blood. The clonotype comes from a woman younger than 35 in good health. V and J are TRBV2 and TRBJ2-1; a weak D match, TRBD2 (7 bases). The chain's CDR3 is CASSVGGPSNNEQFF. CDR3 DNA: TGTGCCAGCAGTGTCGGGGGGCCCAGCAACAATGAGCAGTTCTTC.